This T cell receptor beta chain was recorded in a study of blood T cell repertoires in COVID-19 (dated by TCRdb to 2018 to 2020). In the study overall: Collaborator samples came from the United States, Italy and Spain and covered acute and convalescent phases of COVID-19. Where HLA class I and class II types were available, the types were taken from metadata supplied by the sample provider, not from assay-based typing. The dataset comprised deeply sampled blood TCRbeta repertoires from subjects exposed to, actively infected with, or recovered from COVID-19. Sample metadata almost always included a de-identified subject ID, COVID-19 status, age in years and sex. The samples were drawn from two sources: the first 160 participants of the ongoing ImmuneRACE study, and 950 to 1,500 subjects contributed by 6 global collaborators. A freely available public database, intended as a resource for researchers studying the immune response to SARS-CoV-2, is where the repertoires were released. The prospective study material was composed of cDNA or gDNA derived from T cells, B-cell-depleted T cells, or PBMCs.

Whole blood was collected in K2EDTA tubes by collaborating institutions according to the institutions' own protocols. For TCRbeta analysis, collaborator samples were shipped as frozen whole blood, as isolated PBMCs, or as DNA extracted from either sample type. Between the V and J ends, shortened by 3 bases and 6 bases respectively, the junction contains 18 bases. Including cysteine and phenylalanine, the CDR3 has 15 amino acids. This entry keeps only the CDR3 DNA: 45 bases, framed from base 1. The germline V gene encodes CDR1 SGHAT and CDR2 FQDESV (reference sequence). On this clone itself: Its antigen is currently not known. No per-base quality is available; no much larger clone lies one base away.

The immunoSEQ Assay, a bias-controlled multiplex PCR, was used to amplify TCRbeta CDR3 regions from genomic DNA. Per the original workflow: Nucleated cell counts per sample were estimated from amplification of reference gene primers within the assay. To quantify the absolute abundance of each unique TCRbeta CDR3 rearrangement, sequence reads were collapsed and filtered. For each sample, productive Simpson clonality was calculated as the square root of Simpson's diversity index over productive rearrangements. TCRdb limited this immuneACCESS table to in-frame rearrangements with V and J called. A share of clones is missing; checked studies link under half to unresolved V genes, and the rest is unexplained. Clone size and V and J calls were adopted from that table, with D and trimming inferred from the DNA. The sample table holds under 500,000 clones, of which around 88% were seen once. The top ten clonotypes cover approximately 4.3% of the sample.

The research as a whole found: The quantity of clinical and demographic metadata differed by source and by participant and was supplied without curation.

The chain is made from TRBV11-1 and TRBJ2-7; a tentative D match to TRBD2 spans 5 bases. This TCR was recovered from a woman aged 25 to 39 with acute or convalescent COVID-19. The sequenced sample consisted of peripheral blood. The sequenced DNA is TGTGCCAGCAGCTTCCCGGGAACCTCCTTGGGCGAGCAGTACTTC. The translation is CASSFPGTSLGEQYF. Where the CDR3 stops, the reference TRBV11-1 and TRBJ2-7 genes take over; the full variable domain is EAEVAQSPRYKITEKSQAVAFWCDPISGHATLYWYRQILGQGPELLVQFQDESVVDDSQLPKDRFSAERLKGVDSTLKIQPAELGDSAMYLCASSFPGTSLGEQYFGPGTRLTVT.